One sample yielded the 28 T cell receptor beta chains listed below, sequenced in a study of blood T cell repertoires in COVID-19. Libraries were prepared by immunoSEQ multiplex PCR; TCRdb keeps only in-frame clonotypes and omits some of them. The table lists about 58,000 clones, about 78% of them singletons. The specimen was peripheral blood. These receptors came from a human donor in a cohort sampled during active COVID-19.

This clone came up once. J is TRBJ2-7 and V is TRBV11-3; TRBD2 aligns across 9 bases. The V gene's germline CDR1 is SGHNT and CDR2 YENEEA. J lost 5 bases, V lost 1 base, and 6 bases had no gene match. The CDR3 is 15 amino acids. CDR3 sequence reads: CASSLGSGRVHEQYF. The CDR3, as DNA: TGTGCCAGCAGCTTAGGTAGCGGGAGAGTCCACGAGCAGTACTTC.

The chain carries TRBV28 and TRBJ1-1, with unresolved D. CDR3 length: 15 residues. The V gene lost 8 bases and the J gene lost 0 bases, with 16 bases spanning the gap. Germline V CDR1 and CDR2: MDHEN, SYDVKM. The CDR3 reads CASQPNGPLNTEAFF. The CDR3, as DNA: TGTGCCAGCCAGCCAAATGGGCCACTGAACACTGAAGCTTTCTTT. Full variable domain (rest looked up from reference TRBV28 and TRBJ1-1): DVKVTQSSRYLVKRTGEKVFLECVQDMDHENMFWYRQDPGLGLRLIYFSYDVKMKEKGDIPEGYSVSREKKERFSLILESASTNQTSMYLCASQPNGPLNTEAFFGQGTRLTVV.

V and J are TRBV18 and TRBJ1-6, with TRBD1 matching 9 bases. The V segment lost 6 bases and the J segment 10 bases; nucleotides outside the gene matches: 7. This CDR3 region has 14 residues. Germline loops: CDR1 KGHSH, CDR2 LQKENI. Here the CDR3 DNA reads TGTGCCAGCTCCAGGACAGGGGAAGGCTCACCCCTCCACTTT. Protein: CASSRTGEGSPLHF.

There are a few counts of this clone. The chain joins TRBV2 to TRBJ2-7; 7 nucleotides agree with TRBD1. In germline, CDR1 is SNHLY, CDR2 FYNNEI. CDR3 length: 15 residues. V trimming: 3 bases; J trimming: 2 bases; junction bases outside the gene matches: 7. DNA for the CDR3: TGTGCCAGCAGTGATATAGGGGGCAGTACCTACGAGCAGTACTTC. Translation: CASSDIGGSTYEQYF.

The rearrangement links TRBV11-2 to TRBJ1-4; D ambiguous. Germline V gives CDR1 SGHAT, CDR2 FQNNGV. The CDR3 consists of 11 residues. The germline V and J ends were trimmed by 6 bases and 7 bases, with 6 bases remaining between them. The CDR3 sequence: CASSLLEKLFF. The CDR3 DNA reads as TGTGCCAGCAGTCTCCTTGAAAAACTGTTTTTT.

The chain uses TRBV21-1 and TRBJ1-5; the D segment call TRBD1 is taken from the table without a DNA check. TRBV21-1 is described as a pseudogene. CDR3 length equals 18 residues. The CDR3 bases are TGTGCCAGCATGTCACTCGGGTTAGGGGCCCATAGCAATCAGCCCCAGCATTTT. Translation: CASMSLGLGAHSNQPQHF.

The chain couples TRBV5-1 to TRBJ2-7, with 9 bases fitting TRBD1. Germline V gene lookup returns CDR1 SGHRS and CDR2 YFSETQ. The CDR3 sequence is 15 residues long. V lost 4 bases to trimming and J lost 2 bases; unmatched junction nucleotides: 7. The CDR3: CASSGWGQGAYEQYF. The CDR3 nucleotides are TGCGCCAGCAGCGGCTGGGGACAGGGAGCCTACGAGCAGTACTTC.

The gene calls are TRBV28 and TRBJ2-7; TRBD1 matches 9 bases. Trimming at V came to 6 bases and at J to 5 bases, leaving 8 bases not matched to a gene. The germline V gene encodes CDR1 MDHEN and CDR2 SYDVKM. The CDR3 runs 14 residues. The CDR3 sequence is CASRTRGTGNEQYF. The CDR3 nucleotides read TGTGCCAGCAGAACTCGGGGGACAGGGAACGAGCAGTACTTC.

The chain employs TRBV4-1 and TRBJ1-6, with 10 bases matching TRBD1. The junction had 4 bases not matched to a gene; V was cut back by 4 bases and J by 4 bases. Per germline, CDR1 MGHRA and CDR2 YSYEKL. This CDR3 is 16 amino acids long. CDR3 sequence: CASSPGQGTYNSPLHF. Here the CDR3 DNA reads TGCGCCAGCAGCCCGGGACAGGGGACTTATAATTCACCCCTCCACTTT.

V gene TRBV18 combines with J gene TRBJ1-4; TRBD1 agrees at 8 bases. The germline V gene encodes CDR1 KGHSH and CDR2 LQKENI. The CDR3 contains 17 residues. The junction had 11 bases not matched to a gene; V was cut back by 3 bases and J by 5 bases. The CDR3 region is CASSPYAQGVRNEKLFF. In DNA form, the CDR3 reads TGTGCCAGCTCACCTTACGCACAGGGGGTCCGGAATGAAAAACTGTTTTTT.

The gene calls are TRBV21-1 and TRBJ2-3; the table assigns TRBD2, which was not confirmed against the DNA. TRBV21-1 is tagged as a pseudogene. The CDR3 is made up of 16 amino acids. Here the CDR3 DNA reads TGTGCCGACACTAGCGGGGGGGGTAGCAAGGGTGATACGCAGTATTTT. This sequence encodes CADTSGGGSKGDTQYF.

The CDR3 sequence is CATTDPRTGQAFF. In nucleotides, the CDR3 is TGTGCCACCACGGATCCGAGGACAGGACAAGCTTTCTTT. The J gene is TRBJ1-1, the V gene TRBV28, with 7 bases identical to TRBD1. The V gene end was trimmed by 10 bases and the J gene end by 9 bases; junction bases not matched to a gene: 14. Germline V gene lookup returns CDR1 MDHEN and CDR2 SYDVKM. The length of the CDR3 is 13 residues. The full variable domain, rest sourced from reference TRBV28 and TRBJ1-1, is DVKVTQSSRYLVKRTGEKVFLECVQDMDHENMFWYRQDPGLGLRLIYFSYDVKMKEKGDIPEGYSVSREKKERFSLILESASTNQTSMYLCATTDPRTGQAFFGQGTRLTVV.

The chain combines TRBV6-2 or TRBV6-3 with TRBJ2-7; TRBD1 matches at 11 bases. This CDR3 is built from 16 residues. Per germline, CDR1 MNHEY and CDR2 SVGEGT. V was pared by 6 bases and J by 5 bases, with 12 bases of the junction left unmatched. As DNA, the CDR3 is TGTGCCAGCAGCATCCTTTGGGACAGGGGGATCCACGAGCAGTACTTC. It codes for CASSILWDRGIHEQYF.

This rearrangement joins TRBV29-1 to TRBJ2-7; 8 bases fit TRBD2. V trimming: 6 bases; J trimming: 7 bases; junction bases outside the gene matches: 11. The germline V gene has CDR1 SQVTM and CDR2 ANQGSEA. The CDR3 length is 13 residues. This chain's CDR3 is CSVVAGTSGEQYF. In nucleotides, the CDR3 is TGCAGCGTCGTAGCGGGGACGTCAGGGGAGCAGTACTTC.

The V and J genes are TRBV19 and TRBJ1-1; unclear D gene. Germline-derived CDR1 and CDR2 are LNHDA and SQIVND (reference sequence). CDR3 length equals 14 residues. Trimming cost V 5 bases and J 1 base, with 11 bases left between them. CDR3 protein: CASSPRRGNTEAFF. In nucleotides, the CDR3 is TGTGCCAGTAGTCCCCGCCGGGGGAACACTGAAGCTTTCTTT. Based on the CDR3 plus reference TRBV19 and TRBJ1-1, the full variable domain is DGGITQSPKYLFRKEGQNVTLSCEQNLNHDAMYWYRQDPGQGLRLIYYSQIVNDFQKGDIAEGYSVSREKKESFPLTVTSAQKNPTAFYLCASSPRRGNTEAFFGQGTRLTVV.

The table lists this clone with many counts. The chain couples TRBV27 to TRBJ1-5, with TRBD1 matching 7 bases. V lost 5 bases to trimming and J lost 3 bases; unmatched junction nucleotides: 7. This CDR3 region has 15 residues. CDR1 and CDR2 from the germline V gene are MNHEY and SMNVEV (reference sequence). The CDR3 DNA is TGTGCCAGCAGTCCATCGACAGGGATCAATCAGCCCCAGCATTTT. It yields the protein CASSPSTGINQPQHF.

The rearrangement uses TRBV4-1 and TRBJ2-7, with D perhaps TRBD1 (6 bases). V was shortened by 0 bases and J by 6 bases, with 15 bases between the two germline ends. This CDR3 contains 15 residues. Germline CDR1 and CDR2: MGHRA and YSYEKL. CDR3 in DNA: TGCGCCAGCAGCCAAGATGTCTCAGGGGACCGCGAGCAGTACTTC. It specifies CASSQDVSGDREQYF.

This sequence joins TRBV7-9 and TRBJ2-7, with 11 bases identical to TRBD2. CDR3 length: 16 amino acids. Trimming removed 5 bases from V and 8 bases from J; junction bases left unmatched: 14. Germline V CDR1 and CDR2: SEHNR, FQNEAQ (reference sequence). DNA for the CDR3: TGTGCCAGCAGCCTCCCCGGGACTAGCGGCGCGGCCAAGCAGTACTTC. Residues: CASSLPGTSGAAKQYF.

The chain combines TRBV5-1 with TRBJ2-7; 10 bases fit TRBD2. After removal of 0 bases from V and 7 bases from J, the junction contained 13 bases not matched to a gene. Germline CDR1 reads SGHRS; CDR2 reads YFSETQ. The CDR3 runs to 17 residues. CDR3 protein: CASSLGGMSGGAEEQYF. Written as DNA, the CDR3 is TGCGCCAGCAGCTTGGGTGGAATGAGCGGGGGGGCCGAAGAGCAGTACTTC.

The chain has TRBV14 and TRBJ2-7, with 8 bases that match TRBD1. With V trimmed by 4 bases and J by 3 bases, 8 bases remained unmatched. Germline lookup yields CDR1 SGHDN and CDR2 FVKESK. CDR3 length equals 15 residues. CDR3 amino acids: CASSRDRGRLYEQYF. Here the CDR3 DNA reads TGTGCCAGCAGCCGCGACAGGGGACGGCTCTACGAGCAGTACTTC.

In its sample, this clone was seen a few times. This chain connects TRBV7-2 to TRBJ1-5; D not resolved. CDR3 length equals 13 residues. Per the germline V gene, CDR1 is SGHTA and CDR2 is FQGNSA. The V gene lost 1 base and the J gene lost 7 bases, with 8 bases spanning the gap. The CDR3 spells CASSLVAGQPQHF. CDR3 sequence (DNA): TGTGCCAGCAGCTTAGTGGCGGGACAGCCCCAGCATTTT.

This clone was counted once. The chain couples TRBV7-2 to TRBJ2-3; D remains unclear. V lost 1 base to trimming and J lost 0 bases, with 8 bases between them. Germline V CDR1 and CDR2: SGHTA, FQGNSA. The CDR3 has 15 amino acids. CDR3 loop: CASSLEGVSTDTQYF. CDR3 in DNA: TGTGCCAGCAGCTTAGAAGGAGTTAGCACAGATACGCAGTATTTT.

The chain carries TRBV7-9 and TRBJ1-6; tentative D call: TRBD1 (6 bases). Germline V gives CDR1 SEHNR, CDR2 FQNEAQ (reference sequence). The V end lost 2 bases, the J end lost 9 bases, and 17 bases lay between the germline ends. The CDR3 has 16 residues. The CDR3 region has the DNA TGTGCCAGCAGCTTATCGGACAGCCCTAAGGGTTCACCCCTCCACTTT. Translation gives CASSLSDSPKGSPLHF.

V gene TRBV12-3 or TRBV12-4 combines with J gene TRBJ1-1; D is undetermined. The CDR3 runs 12 residues. Trimming pared 5 bases from V and 3 bases from J, leaving 7 bases between. The CDR3 DNA reads TGTGCCAGCAGTCCGAGGCACACTGAAGCTTTCTTT. It yields the protein CASSPRHTEAFF.

This clone was picked up many times. The rearrangement joins TRBV27 to TRBJ2-5; D possibly corresponds to TRBD2 (6 bases). The CDR3 has 14 residues. The germline CDR1 and CDR2 sequences are MNHEY and SMNVEV (reference sequence). V lost 5 bases, J lost 2 bases, and 12 bases lay in between. The CDR3 DNA is TGTGCCAGCAGTGACCGTAGCGGACAAGAGACCCAGTACTTC. Protein sequence: CASSDRSGQETQYF.

This sequence joins TRBV6-2 or TRBV6-3 and TRBJ2-3, with 11 nucleotides matching TRBD2. The CDR3 covers 19 residues. CDR1 and CDR2 (germline): MNHEY, SVGEGT. Unmatched junction bases numbered 12, after V lost 2 bases and J lost 2 bases. The DNA for the CDR3 is TGTGCCAGCAGTTACGGACTAGCGGGTGAAAGCGAGTCCACAGATACGCAGTATTTT. It encodes CASSYGLAGESESTDTQYF.

This clone was detected only a few times. CDR3 DNA sequence: TGTGCCTGGAGTGTACAGTGGTCTTCACCCCTCCACTTT. Translating it yields CAWSVQWSSPLHF. The chain is built from TRBV30 and TRBJ1-6, with D unclear. The CDR3 is 13 amino acids. Trimming removed 0 bases at V and 9 bases at J, with 9 bases between. From germline, CDR1 is GTSNPN and CDR2 SVGIG (reference sequence).

The CDR3 sequence is CASSFTGTGRTEAFF. In nucleotides, the CDR3 is TGTGCCAGCAGCTTTACCGGGACAGGGCGAACTGAAGCTTTCTTT. This chain connects TRBV7-2 to TRBJ1-1; 9 nucleotides align to TRBD1. This CDR3 region has 15 residues. V shed 3 bases and J 5 bases; nucleotides not matched to a gene: 7. Germline CDR1 SGHTA, CDR2 FQGNSA.